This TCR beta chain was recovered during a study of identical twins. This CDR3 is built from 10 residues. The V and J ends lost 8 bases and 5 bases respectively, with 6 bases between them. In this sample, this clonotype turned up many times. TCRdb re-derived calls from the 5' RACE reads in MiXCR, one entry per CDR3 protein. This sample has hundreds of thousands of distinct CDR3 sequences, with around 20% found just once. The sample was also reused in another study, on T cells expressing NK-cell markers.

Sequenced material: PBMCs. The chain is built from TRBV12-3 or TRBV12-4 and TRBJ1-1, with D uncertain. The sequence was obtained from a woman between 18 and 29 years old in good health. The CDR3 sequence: CASGVTEAFF. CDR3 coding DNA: TGTGCCAGCGGGGTTACTGAAGCTTTCTTT.